The present T cell receptor (beta chain) was sequenced within a study of T cell responses to AZD1222 COVID-19 vaccine. The repertoire was sequenced with immunoSEQ multiplex PCR; TCRdb's copy has only in-frame clones and lacks some. The profile shows some 150,000 clones, about 89% of them singletons. The receptor was derived from an adult in good health. This sample comprised peripheral blood, obtained on day 0 of AZD1222 vaccination.

In DNA, the CDR3 is TGTGCCAGCAGCGTAAGTGGGGGACCTGAAGCTTTCTTT. Its translation is CASSVSGGPEAFF. V usage is TRBV9 and J usage is TRBJ1-1; a weak D match, TRBD1 (5 bases). The CDR3 extends over 13 amino acids. Trimming took off 1 base at V and 6 bases at J, with 10 bases between the two ends. Germline-derived CDR1 and CDR2 are SGDLS and YYNGEE. Based on the CDR3 plus reference TRBV9 and TRBJ1-1, the full variable domain is DSGVTQTPKHLITATGQRVTLRCSPRSGDLSVYWYQQSLDQGLQFLIQYYNGEERAKGNILERFSAQQFPDLHSELNLSSLELGDSALYFCASSVSGGPEAFFGQGTRLTVV.